The 22 T cell receptor beta chains below were found in one sample sequenced in a study of PD-1 blockade in classical Hodgkin lymphoma. Generated by immunoSEQ multiplex PCR, the TCRdb table keeps only in-frame clones and is missing some. The data contain 100,000 to 130,000 clones, 89% of them seen just once; the ten biggest clones take up nearly 20%. Each patient's relapse followed autologous stem cell transplantation, and brentuximab vedotin exposure varied. The specimen comprised peripheral blood mononuclear cells (PBMCs), sampled before the second cycle of nivolumab. The origin of the receptors is a human donor with classical Hodgkin lymphoma.

The gene calls are TRBV5-1 and TRBJ1-3; D call uncertain. The CDR3 length is 14 residues. V lost 0 bases, J lost 3 bases, and 7 bases lay in between. CDR1 is SGHRS, CDR2 YFSETQ, per germline. The CDR3 spells CASSLAGYGNTIYF. CDR3 in DNA: TGCGCCAGCAGCTTGGCTGGGTATGGAAACACCATATATTTT.

The gene calls are TRBV4-1 and TRBJ1-2, with unresolved D. The CDR3 has 15 amino acids. V shed 0 bases and J shed 2 bases, with 10 bases lying between them. Germline lookup yields CDR1 MGHRA and CDR2 YSYEKL. CDR3 residues: CASSQDLGYNYGYTF. The CDR3 coding sequence is TGCGCCAGCAGCCAAGATCTGGGCTACAACTATGGCTACACCTTC.

This clone was seen only once. The chain links TRBV11-2 to TRBJ1-2, with 9 bases that match TRBD1. Germline CDR1 and CDR2: SGHAT and FQNNGV. The ends lost 4 bases at V and 7 bases at J; junction bases unmatched: 19. The CDR3 extends over 18 amino acids. CDR3 loop: CASSSTTDHGTGMSGYTF. The CDR3 DNA follows: TGTGCCAGCAGCTCAACTACCGATCACGGGACAGGGATGAGTGGCTACACCTTC.

The gene calls are TRBV30 and TRBJ1-4, with 7 positions matching TRBD1. With 3 bases clipped from V and 10 bases from J, the junction kept 11 bases outside the gene matches. The CDR3 covers 14 residues. Germline values: CDR1 GTSNPN, CDR2 SVGIG (reference sequence). The CDR3 spells CAWRPTGTARKLFF. CDR3 nucleotides: TGTGCCTGGAGACCCACTGGGACAGCCAGAAAACTGTTTTTT. Combining the CDR3 with reference TRBV30 and TRBJ1-4 gives the whole variable domain SQTIHQWPATLVQPVGSPLSLECTVEGTSNPNLYWYRQAAGRGLQLLFYSVGIGQISSEVPQNLSASRPQDRQFILSSKKLLLSDSGFYLCAWRPTGTARKLFFGSGTQLSVL.

The rearrangement links TRBV19 to TRBJ2-5; D gene ambiguous. V lost 2 bases, J lost 2 bases, and 15 bases lay in between. CDR3 size: 16 residues. Germline V lookup: CDR1 LNHDA, CDR2 SQIVND (reference sequence). CDR3 DNA sequence: TGTGCCAGTAGTATAAAGGCCTATCTGAGACAAGAGACCCAGTACTTC. Translation: CASSIKAYLRQETQYF.

This clone was seen once. The chain has TRBV15 and TRBJ1-1, with 8 bases matching TRBD1. The CDR3 is 15 amino acids. Unmatched junction bases numbered 9, after V lost 5 bases and J lost 4 bases. Germline values: CDR1 LNHNV, CDR2 YYDKDF (reference sequence). CDR3 nucleotides: TGTGCCACCAGCCCACGACAGGGGATGAGCACTGAAGCTTTCTTT. Its translation: CATSPRQGMSTEAFF.

The V and J genes are TRBV5-5 and TRBJ2-5; no definite D call. Germline assignment: CDR1 SGHKS and CDR2 YYEKEE (reference sequence). The CDR3 is 15 amino acids. The germline V and J ends were trimmed by 1 base and 0 bases, with 10 bases remaining between them. CDR3 sequence: CASSLWGTDQETQYF. The CDR3 nucleotides read TGTGCCAGCAGCTTGTGGGGAACCGACCAAGAGACCCAGTACTTC.

The genes are TRBV6-5 and TRBJ2-3; D perhaps matches TRBD1 (5 bases). This CDR3 comprises 15 residues. Germline values: CDR1 MNHEY, CDR2 SVGAGI. V dropped 5 bases and J dropped 4 bases, with 16 bases sitting between them. This CDR3 reads CASSLTSTVADTQYF. The CDR3 nucleotides read TGTGCCAGCAGTCTGACCTCGACAGTGGCAGATACGCAGTATTTT.

The chain uses TRBV7-9 and TRBJ2-5, with 14 nucleotides matching TRBD2. V was pared by 7 bases and J by 1 base, with 8 bases of the junction left unmatched. CDR1 SEHNR and CDR2 FQNEAQ come from the germline V gene (reference sequence). The CDR3 extends over 17 amino acids. The CDR3 loop is CASTPGGLAGAQETQYF. CDR3 bases: TGTGCCAGCACCCCTGGGGGACTAGCGGGGGCCCAAGAGACCCAGTACTTC.

The chain uses TRBV5-1 and TRBJ2-1, with TRBD2 matching 8 bases. Germline assignment: CDR1 SGHRS and CDR2 YFSETQ. CDR3 size: 16 residues. J was trimmed by 0 bases and V by 5 bases; bases with no gene match: 7. In DNA form, the CDR3 reads TGCGCCAGCAGAAGATCACTAGCGGACTCCTACAATGAGCAGTTCTTC. Its protein product is CASRRSLADSYNEQFF. Filled out from reference TRBV5-1 and TRBJ2-1, the complete variable domain reads KAGVTQTPRYLIKTRGQQVTLSCSPISGHRSVSWYQQTPGQGLQFLFEYFSETQRNKGNFPGRFSGRQFSNSRSEMNVSTLELGDSALYLCASRRSLADSYNEQFFGPGTRLTVL.

The CDR3: CASSRLSGTLGEAFF. The CDR3 bases are TGTGCCAGCAGCCGCCTTTCTGGCACATTAGGAGAAGCTTTCTTT. The chain carries TRBV7-9 and TRBJ1-1; the D is unclear. The V gene lost 5 bases and the J gene lost 8 bases, with 21 bases spanning the gap. This CDR3 comprises 15 residues. Germline values: CDR1 SEHNR, CDR2 FQNEAQ (reference sequence).

This clone was detected only once. The genes are TRBV19 and TRBJ2-5, with D perhaps matching TRBD2 (5 bases). The CDR3 loop spans 15 amino acids. Germline V gives CDR1 LNHDA, CDR2 SQIVND (reference sequence). V was shortened by 2 bases and J by 5 bases, with 15 bases between the two germline ends. CDR3 bases: TGTGCCAGTAGTATAAGAACCTCCCCGGGGGAGACCCAGTACTTC. Protein sequence: CASSIRTSPGETQYF.

The V call is TRBV2, the J call TRBJ1-2; D possibly corresponds to TRBD1 (6 bases). CDR3 length: 13 residues. V lost 6 bases to trimming and J lost 0 bases, with 8 bases between them. Per the germline V gene, CDR1 is SNHLY and CDR2 is FYNNEI. The CDR3 spells CASSPGANYGYTF. Here the CDR3 DNA reads TGTGCCAGCAGCCCAGGGGCTAACTATGGCTACACCTTC.

The chain combines TRBV7-9 with TRBJ2-5; D might be TRBD2 (6 bases). The CDR3 contains 15 residues. In germline, CDR1 is SEHNR, CDR2 FQNEAQ (reference sequence). V shed 2 bases and J shed 2 bases, with 12 bases lying between them. CDR3 DNA sequence: TGTGCCAGCAGCTTAATAGCGGTGCTGCAAGAGACCCAGTACTTC. This translates into CASSLIAVLQETQYF.

This clone was observed a single time. The chain employs TRBV28 and TRBJ2-7; the match to TRBD2 covers 9 bases. V shed 2 bases, J shed 5 bases, and the junction held 4 bases outside the gene matches. Germline values: CDR1 MDHEN, CDR2 SYDVKM. There are 14 residues in the CDR3. The CDR3 DNA follows: TGTGCCAGCAGTTTAGCGGGAGGGAACCACGAGCAGTACTTC. Translation: CASSLAGGNHEQYF.

This chain joins TRBV5-1 and TRBJ2-1; a weak D match, TRBD1 (5 bases). Germline CDR1 and CDR2: SGHRS and YFSETQ. The CDR3 spans 15 residues. V was shortened by 2 bases and J by 0 bases, with 9 bases between the two germline ends. The CDR3 sequence: CASSLGASSYNEQFF. In DNA form, the CDR3 reads TGCGCCAGCAGCTTAGGGGCTTCCTCCTACAATGAGCAGTTCTTC. The full variable domain, with the rest looked up from reference TRBV5-1 and TRBJ2-1, is KAGVTQTPRYLIKTRGQQVTLSCSPISGHRSVSWYQQTPGQGLQFLFEYFSETQRNKGNFPGRFSGRQFSNSRSEMNVSTLELGDSALYLCASSLGASSYNEQFFGPGTRLTVL.

This chain uses TRBV5-1 with TRBJ1-3; D gene ambiguous. Germline CDR1 and CDR2: SGHRS and YFSETQ. Trimming removed 3 bases at V and 0 bases at J, with 16 bases between. The CDR3 spans 17 residues. This CDR3 reads CASSSRPETLSGNTIYF. CDR3 bases: TGCGCCAGCAGCTCTCGTCCCGAAACCCTCTCTGGAAACACCATATATTTT.

The V call is TRBV11-2, the J call TRBJ2-7, with a tentative D call TRBD1 (6 bases). The CDR3 is 15 residues long. From germline, CDR1 is SGHAT and CDR2 FQNNGV. Deletions cut 1 base from V and 0 bases from J, with 10 bases between. Here the CDR3 DNA reads TGTGCCAGCAGCTTAGTAGGACAGCCCTCCTACGAGCAGTACTTC. Its protein product is CASSLVGQPSYEQYF. Together with reference TRBV11-2 and TRBJ2-7, the CDR3 gives the full variable domain: EAGVAQSPRYKIIEKRQSVAFWCNPISGHATLYWYQQILGQGPKLLIQFQNNGVVDDSQLPKDRFSAERLKGVDSTLKIQPAKLEDSAVYLCASSLVGQPSYEQYFGPGTRLTVT.

This chain connects TRBV5-4 to TRBJ2-1; D is ambiguous. The length of the CDR3 is 11 residues. CDR1 is SGHNT and CDR2 is YYREEE in the germline V gene (reference sequence). Trimming pared 4 bases from V and 10 bases from J, leaving 9 bases between. CDR3 sequence: CASSGGKEQFF. In DNA, the CDR3 is TGTGCCAGCAGCGGCGGCAAGGAGCAGTTCTTC.

This clone was seen just once. V is TRBV11-1 and J is TRBJ2-7; D might be TRBD1 (5 bases). Germline lookup yields CDR1 SGHAT and CDR2 FQDESV (reference sequence). With 5 bases removed from V and 6 bases from J, the gap between germline ends came to 17 bases. CDR3 length: 14 amino acids. The CDR3, as DNA: TGTGCCAGCAGCCCCCCCGCGACAGCTGGCGAGCAGTACTTC. This codes for CASSPPATAGEQYF.

The chain is built from TRBV10-2 and TRBJ2-1; the match to TRBD2 covers 10 bases. Germline assignment: CDR1 WSHSY and CDR2 SAAADI. J gave up 8 bases and V 2 bases, and 15 bases lay outside the gene matches. The CDR3 is 18 residues long. Here the CDR3 DNA reads TGCGCCAGCAGTGAGCTAGCGGGAGTCCAGGCCTCAGGGGATGAGCAGTTCTTC. It translates to CASSELAGVQASGDEQFF.

The rearrangement uses TRBV7-8 and TRBJ2-7; D might be TRBD1 or TRBD2, each matching 6 bases. The CDR3 is made up of 17 amino acids. The V gene's germline CDR1 is SGHVS and CDR2 FQNEAQ. V gave up 8 bases and J gave up 1 base, with 24 bases separating them. The CDR3 nucleotides are TGTGCCAGCGCCGAAGGGGTAGGGGGGTACACTTCCTACGAGCAGTACTTC. This encodes CASAEGVGGYTSYEQYF.